This T cell receptor beta chain was found in a study of cytomegalovirus exposure and HLA in healthy donors (dated by TCRdb to the late 2010s). Context from the whole study: An earlier analysis of several hundred of the donors reported about 290 Gb of sequence data and roughly 110 million unique TCR beta sequences from around 200 million T cells. Donor age, sex, ethnicity and CMV serostatus were compiled alongside the repertoire data. Roughly 320 gigabases of sequencing data and roughly 81 million unique TCR sequences made up an early release that covered approximately 650 HLA-typed donors. The study aimed to test whether signatures of past pathogen exposure could be identified by cataloging public T cell receptors. An earlier analysis of around 580 of the donors used high-throughput TCR beta sequencing to judge whether each TCR beta V gene segment behaved as functional or pseudogenic. The number of typed donors differed by locus: roughly 629-630 for A, B, C, DRB1 and DQB1; about 520 for DQA1; 606 for DPA1; and 400 to 480 for DPB1. Genome-wide SNP genotypes for about 65% of the roughly 670 donors were used in a later genetic analysis, which treated that subset as a discovery cohort. High-throughput TCR immunosequencing, statistical association of individual TCRs with disease status, and machine learning were combined to predict cytomegalovirus infection status. Of the approximately 400 genotyped donors, 81% fell in the genetic ancestry cluster associated with self-reported Caucasian donors. Along with the approximately 700-subject first cohort, a separate validation cohort of roughly 110 different subjects was used. Using immunosequencing, the study profiled T cell repertoires from 500 to 800 subjects and related those repertoires to cytomegalovirus serostatus. In a later analysis, previously published TCR beta repertoires from several hundred donors were re-analyzed and high-resolution HLA genotyping was added so that TCR occurrence patterns could be studied. All discovery cohort repertoires had been generated on a single sequencing platform. Among under 450 genotyped donors of the cohort, an average of around 240,000 unique TCR beta nucleotide sequences were sequenced per donor, roughly a sixth of them non-productive. In the later analysis, no new phenotypic data were used to find candidate immune exposures; instead, reliance was placed on TCR beta sequences and their occurrence across donors. About 5 DR-DQ haplotypes were handled as single units for association and clustering, since linkage in the cohort was strong. HLA typing covered class I and class II loci at four-digit resolution.

The cohort was made up of under 800 healthy bone marrow donors. At the time of sampling, every cohort member was nominally healthy, though immune exposures that went unrecorded were likely present. The donor tested CMV seronegative, placing the donor among the 300 to 400 seronegative members of the cohort. A peripheral blood sample was provided by each donor, and peripheral blood mononuclear cells were used for TCR beta sequencing. The Qiagen DNeasy Blood Extraction Kit was used to extract genomic DNA from the blood cell samples. The library was generated by the immunoSEQ multiplex PCR assay. For the multiplex PCR, a mixture combining 60 forward primers for TCR Vbeta segments and 13 reverse primers for TCR Jbeta segments was used. The CDR3 region of rearranged TCR beta genes was amplified from genomic DNA by a multiplex PCR assay. The Illumina HiSeq System was used to sequence the amplified TCR beta libraries as 87-base-pair reads. Processing in the source paper ran as follows. A later analysis tallied around 82 million unique TCR beta chains across the roughly 610 repertoires, and approximately 9.9 million of those chains were shared by two or more donors. Raw reads were error-corrected and collapsed into unique sequences by a nearest-neighbor algorithm in which closely related sequences were merged to remove PCR and sequencing errors. CDR3 sequences were aligned to IMGT reference sequences to assign V, D and J gene segments. For a sequence to be retained, a match of at least six nucleotides was required to both a V gene segment and a J gene segment. Rearrangements were classified as productive when the CDR3 lacked stop codons and remained in frame with V and J, and all other rearrangements were classified as non-productive. Following IMGT convention, CDR3 was defined as the stretch from the second conserved V-encoded cysteine to the conserved J-encoded phenylalanine. The earlier analysis of 450 to 750 of the donors excluded any sequence lacking an unambiguous match to a single V gene segment. In an earlier analysis of about 590 of the donors, a V segment was called functional when productive rearrangements were above 56.7%, and segregating when the standard deviation between donors exceeded 5%. A statistical classification framework was built for diagnosing cytomegalovirus status from the catalog of TCR beta chain sequences. In a later analysis, V and J genes were assigned by comparing TCR nucleotide sequences against IMGT/GENE-DB human TR gene sequences. The TCRdist pipeline was used in a later analysis to assign CDR3 sequences and most-parsimonious VDJ recombination scenarios. In a later analysis, every TCR beta chain was defined by the combination of its CDR3 amino acid sequence and its V-gene family, and reads without a unique V-gene family were dropped. To address suspected cross-contamination and a sequencing artifact, a later analysis removed approximately 600 highly shared, low-generation-probability nucleotide sequences. A later analysis calculated a clonal expansion index for each public chain from normalized within-repertoire ranks of inferred template counts. In a later analysis, generation probabilities were computed with a VDJ recombination model fitted to out-of-frame rearrangements, and the resulting probabilities were checked against IGoR. Hypergeometric tests were used in a later analysis to score TCR-TCR, TCR-HLA and TCR-CMV co-occurrence, with a repertoire-size bias correction applied to the TCR pairs. A later analysis estimated false discovery rates by permuting HLA or CMV assignments 20 times. In a later analysis, co-occurring TCRs were grouped using DBSCAN, with TCRdist sequence similarity added in when clustering inside HLA-allele-positive subsets. For co-occurrence clustering, repertoires with fewer than 30,000 or more than 120,000 public chains were excluded, along with about five repertoires with anomalous nucleotide sharing. The table was pulled from immuneACCESS by TCRdb, which kept in-frame rearrangements only. Such tables lose some clones; where checked, under half of the loss comes from unresolved V genes, and the rest has no known cause. The V and J calls and the clone size are those of that table, but D and trimming were determined from the DNA. This sample comprises about 180,000 clones, roughly 84% of them detected only once. Together, the top ten hold 0.95% to 1.5% of the sample.

To note about this clone: This clone's antigen is unknown. No per-base quality is available; no much larger clone lies one base away.

The investigation overall reported the following: Most TCR sequences were seen in very few donors, while some public TCRs were found in many individuals. According to a later analysis, most CMV-associated TCR beta chains appeared to be HLA-restricted, and the HLA associations seemed to be driven largely by CMV exposure. Three of the identified cytomegalovirus-associated TCR beta chains were confirmed in vitro to be specific for cytomegalovirus antigens. A later analysis found that HLA-associated TCR beta chains were more clonally expanded and had lower generation probabilities than equally common non-associated chains. A later analysis found that TCR association rates varied across HLA loci, with DRB1 alleles showing the most associated TCRs and HLA-C alleles the fewest. In both the original and validation cohorts, the classifier was reported to diagnose cytomegalovirus status with high specificity and sensitivity. In this cohort, only TCR beta chains were sequenced, and detectable features were limited by the absence of alpha or paired-chain data. Assigning TCR associations to individual alleles was difficult when HLA alleles, especially DR and DQ, strongly co-occurred. Specific HLA alleles were associated with roughly 17,000 TCR beta sequences at a false discovery rate of 0.05 in a later analysis. The study gave a list of under 200 TCR beta chains associated with cytomegalovirus. The authors suggested that the approach could potentially be extended to other disease states and immunological phenotypes. In a later analysis, several top co-occurrence clusters were reported to appear linked to parvovirus B19, influenza, CMV and Epstein-Barr virus. The earlier analysis of approximately 590 of the donors excluded over 15 rarely observed V segments, including chromosome 9 orphons, because counts were too low. A further reported finding was that TCR beta sequences accurately predicted the HLA-A and HLA-B alleles for most subjects in the first cohort. A group of highly shared sequence variants was considered likely to be a technical artifact of the sequencing pipeline. CMV serostatus was the only immune exposure information available for the cohort. Compared with the approximately 670-donor mean, donors in an Asian-associated ancestry cluster had fewer N-insertions in productive TCRs, according to a later genetic analysis. Sequencing depth was assumed to be roughly uniform across donors in the presence/absence analyses, though that assumption may not hold. In a later genetic analysis, a missense DCLRE1C variant was associated with V-gene and J-gene trimming of TCR beta chains, and the association was replicated in an independent cohort. Linkage disequilibrium might explain the correlated functional status among segregating V segments, but an unknown experimental factor could not be ruled out. Because HLA typing was unavailable for some donors at each locus, only the typed subset was used in association tests. Broadly in line with IMGT annotations, most TCR beta V segments showed up in productive rearrangements about 90% or about 30% of the time in an earlier analysis of several hundred of the donors. Some IMGT-functional V segments, including TRBV6-2 and TRBV6-3, could not be told apart with the 87-base-pair reads, so those segments were excluded.

Trimming takes 1 base from V and 4 bases from J, and the germline ends sit 14 bases apart. The CDR3 starts with the cysteine, ends with the phenylalanine, and has 16 residues. Only the CDR3 part of the read is kept: 48 bases, read in frame from the first base. CDR1 and CDR2 are read off the germline V gene as SGHTA and FQGTGA. Recombination linked TRBV7-3 to TRBJ2-1; no D gene call is confident. The source is a boy younger than 10 in good health and CMV-seronegative. Sequenced input: PBMCs. The CDR3: CASSLNGGPLYNEQFF. The nucleotide sequence is TGTGCCAGCAGCTTAAATGGTGGGCCCTTATACAATGAGCAGTTCTTC.